Each of the 20 T cell receptor beta chains below was sequenced from the same sample in a study of blood T cell repertoires in COVID-19. Data came from immunoSEQ multiplex PCR; TCRdb stores just in-frame clones and leaves some out. The sample includes approximately 44,000 clones, around nine tenths of them seen just once. Sequences were obtained from peripheral blood. The receptors shown here come from a middle-aged man with COVID-19, enrolled during active disease.

The chain recombines TRBV4-3 with TRBJ2-7; 9 bases agree with TRBD1. Germline V gives CDR1 LGHNA, CDR2 YSLEER. The junction had 3 bases not matched to a gene; V was cut back by 1 base and J by 2 bases. There are 15 residues in the CDR3. CDR3 region: CASSQVQGAPYEQYF. CDR3 sequence (DNA): TGCGCCAGCAGCCAAGTACAGGGGGCGCCCTACGAGCAGTACTTC.

The gene calls are TRBV19 and TRBJ2-1, with 8 bases identical to TRBD2. Germline V gene data show CDR1 as LNHDA and CDR2 as SQIVND (reference sequence). The V gene end was trimmed by 3 bases and the J gene end by 2 bases; junction bases not matched to a gene: 3. This CDR3 has 15 amino acids. CDR3 region: CASSIGGRPYNEQFF. As DNA, the CDR3 is TGTGCCAGTAGTATCGGCGGGAGGCCCTACAATGAGCAGTTCTTC.

V usage is TRBV7-2 and J usage is TRBJ2-2; TRBD1 is a possible D gene (5 bases). This CDR3 contains 14 residues. V lost 5 bases and J 3 bases, leaving 10 bases between the germline ends. CDR1 is SGHTA and CDR2 is FQGNSA in the germline V gene. The CDR3 protein is CASSKGVYTGELFF. The CDR3, as DNA: TGTGCCAGCAGCAAAGGGGTCTACACCGGGGAGCTGTTTTTT.

This sequence joins TRBV19 and TRBJ2-7; possibly TRBD2 for D (5 bases). This CDR3 is 13 amino acids long. Trimming took off 5 bases at V and 3 bases at J, with 11 bases between the two ends. Germline V CDR1 and CDR2: LNHDA, SQIVND (reference sequence). The CDR3 spells CASSATGYYEQYF. CDR3 nucleotides: TGTGCCAGTAGTGCGACGGGGTACTACGAGCAGTACTTC.

The rearrangement joins TRBV9 to TRBJ1-1; D not certain. The germline V and J ends were trimmed by 0 bases and 4 bases, with 13 bases remaining between them. Germline V lookup: CDR1 SGDLS, CDR2 YYNGEE. This CDR3 is built from 15 residues. The CDR3 region has the DNA TGTGCCAGCAGCGTAGACCCACAATCGGGCACTGAAGCTTTCTTT. Translation gives CASSVDPQSGTEAFF.

The V gene is TRBV2, the J gene TRBJ2-2; 10 positions agree with TRBD2. The V gene end was trimmed by 6 bases and the J gene end by 3 bases; junction bases not matched to a gene: 4. Germline values: CDR1 SNHLY, CDR2 FYNNEI. The CDR3 is made up of 15 amino acids. This chain's CDR3 is CASRVTSGYTGELFF. CDR3 sequence (DNA): TGTGCCAGCAGGGTGACTAGCGGGTACACCGGGGAGCTGTTTTTT.

The chain employs TRBV19 and TRBJ1-5; weak D call: TRBD1 (6 bases). V dropped 6 bases and J dropped 12 bases, with 12 bases sitting between them. Per the germline V gene, CDR1 is LNHDA and CDR2 is SQIVND (reference sequence). The CDR3 extends over 11 amino acids. In nucleotides, the CDR3 is TGTGCCAGTAGCCAGGACAGAGGCCAGCATTTT. This gives the protein CASSQDRGQHF.

V is TRBV3-1 (or the pseudogene TRBV3-2) and J is TRBJ2-2, with 8 bases fitting TRBD1. The CDR3 sequence is 15 residues long. The ends lost 5 bases at V and 3 bases at J; junction bases unmatched: 5. The germline gives CDR1 LGHDT, CDR2 YNNKEL (reference sequence). CDR3 sequence reads: CASSTGTGYTGELFF. CDR3 sequence (DNA): TGTGCCAGCAGCACCGGGACAGGTTACACCGGGGAGCTGTTTTTT.

V is TRBV19 and J is TRBJ2-7, with a possible D match to TRBD1 (6 bases). Germline V gene lookup returns CDR1 LNHDA and CDR2 SQIVND (reference sequence). V was trimmed by 2 bases and J by 5 bases, leaving 13 bases between them. The CDR3 is 14 amino acids. Written as DNA, the CDR3 is TGTGCCAGTAGTATACAGGGGTCTCAAGACGAGCAGTACTTC. Translating it yields CASSIQGSQDEQYF.

This clone was observed a single time. The rearrangement joins TRBV29-1 to TRBJ2-1, with 7 bases matching TRBD1. CDR1 and CDR2 (germline): SQVTM, ANQGSEA. CDR3 length: 12 residues. Trimming took 3 bases from V and 5 from J; bases not matched to a gene: 1. The CDR3 here is CSVDGTDNEQFF. The CDR3 DNA reads TGCAGCGTTGATGGGACAGACAATGAGCAGTTCTTC.

This chain connects TRBV11-2 to TRBJ1-4; TRBD1 aligns across 7 bases. The germline V gene has CDR1 SGHAT and CDR2 FQNNGV. This CDR3 has 15 residues. V gave up 5 bases and J gave up 0 bases; unmatched junction bases: 3. CDR3 residues: CASSTRGTTNEKLFF. Here the CDR3 DNA reads TGTGCCAGCAGCACCAGGGGGACAACTAATGAAAAACTGTTTTTT.

The gene calls are TRBV5-1 and TRBJ1-2; D not certain. Germline V gene data show CDR1 as SGHRS and CDR2 as YFSETQ. Trimming cost V 0 bases and J 2 bases, with 8 bases left between them. This CDR3 spans 14 amino acids. The CDR3: CASSLEGGNYGYTF. In nucleotides, the CDR3 is TGCGCCAGCAGCTTGGAGGGAGGGAACTATGGCTACACCTTC.

The V and J genes are TRBV28 and TRBJ2-3; 14 bases are shared with TRBD2. This CDR3 is 18 amino acids long. J was trimmed by 0 bases and V by 7 bases; bases with no gene match: 9. Germline values: CDR1 MDHEN, CDR2 SYDVKM. The CDR3 DNA is TGTGCCAGCACCCTACAACGACTAGCGGGAGGGAGCACAGATACGCAGTATTTT. Translation gives CASTLQRLAGGSTDTQYF. Based on the CDR3 plus reference TRBV28 and TRBJ2-3, the full variable domain is DVKVTQSSRYLVKRTGEKVFLECVQDMDHENMFWYRQDPGLGLRLIYFSYDVKMKEKGDIPEGYSVSREKKERFSLILESASTNQTSMYLCASTLQRLAGGSTDTQYFGPGTRLTVL.

The chain recombines TRBV18 with TRBJ2-3; D uncertain. CDR1 is KGHSH and CDR2 is LQKENI in the germline V gene. The CDR3 contains 15 residues. Trimming removed 6 bases at V and 6 bases at J, with 19 bases between. CDR3: CASSPAGSIRDTQYF. The CDR3 nucleotides read TGTGCCAGCTCCCCCGCCGGGTCCATCCGGGATACGCAGTATTTT.

This clone has a handful of counts. The rearrangement links TRBV7-8 to TRBJ2-3, with a tentative D call TRBD2 (5 bases). Germline V gene data show CDR1 as SGHVS and CDR2 as FQNEAQ. The CDR3 is 15 residues long. Trimming cost V 5 bases and J 0 bases, with 12 bases left between them. The CDR3 sequence is CASSMSGTSTDTQYF. CDR3 nucleotide sequence: TGTGCCAGCAGCATGAGCGGTACTAGCACAGATACGCAGTATTTT. Together with reference TRBV7-8 and TRBJ2-3, the CDR3 gives the full variable domain: GAGVSQSPRYKVAKRGQDVALRCDPISGHVSLFWYQQALGQGPEFLTYFQNEAQLDKSGLPSDRFFAERPEGSVSTLKIQRTQQEDSAVYLCASSMSGTSTDTQYFGPGTRLTVL.

V is TRBV7-9 and J is TRBJ2-7, with 11 bases fitting TRBD2. The CDR3 is 15 residues long. The germline V gene has CDR1 SEHNR and CDR2 FQNEAQ (reference sequence). V was pared by 6 bases and J by 0 bases, with 4 bases of the junction left unmatched. CDR3 in DNA: TGTGCCAGCAGGGCAGGGACTAGCGGCTCCTACGAGCAGTACTTC. Translated, it gives CASRAGTSGSYEQYF.

V is TRBV18 and J is TRBJ1-5; no definite D call. The CDR3 consists of 15 residues. Deletions cut 2 bases from V and 6 bases from J, with 14 bases between. Germline values: CDR1 KGHSH, CDR2 LQKENI. As DNA, the CDR3 is TGTGCCAGCTCACCAAGTGGAGGGAACGGTCAGCCCCAGCATTTT. This sequence encodes CASSPSGGNGQPQHF.

This chain links TRBV10-3 with TRBJ2-1, with 8 bases lining up with TRBD1. The CDR3 extends over 15 amino acids. Trimming took 6 bases from V and 3 from J; bases not matched to a gene: 7. Germline V CDR1 and CDR2: ENHRY, SYGVKD. The CDR3 here is CAISGQGNFYNEQFF. Written as DNA, the CDR3 is TGTGCCATCAGCGGACAGGGAAACTTCTACAATGAGCAGTTCTTC.

This CDR3 is CASSLEVGARDYGYTF. The CDR3 DNA reads TGTGCCAGCAGCTTAGAAGTGGGAGCACGGGACTATGGCTACACCTTC. The chain couples TRBV7-2 to TRBJ1-2, with D uncertain. The V gene lost 1 base and the J gene lost 3 bases, with 15 bases spanning the gap. Germline-derived CDR1 and CDR2 are SGHTA and FQGNSA. CDR3 size: 16 residues.

The sample holds a few counts of this clone. The chain is built from TRBV9 and TRBJ2-2; 9 bases map to TRBD1. V was clipped by 4 bases and J by 3 bases; unmatched bases: 7. The CDR3 totals 16 residues. Germline lookup yields CDR1 SGDLS and CDR2 YYNGEE. CDR3 sequence (DNA): TGTGCCAGCAGCCCCCAAGGGACAGGGTACACCGGGGAGCTGTTTTTT. The encoded protein is CASSPQGTGYTGELFF.